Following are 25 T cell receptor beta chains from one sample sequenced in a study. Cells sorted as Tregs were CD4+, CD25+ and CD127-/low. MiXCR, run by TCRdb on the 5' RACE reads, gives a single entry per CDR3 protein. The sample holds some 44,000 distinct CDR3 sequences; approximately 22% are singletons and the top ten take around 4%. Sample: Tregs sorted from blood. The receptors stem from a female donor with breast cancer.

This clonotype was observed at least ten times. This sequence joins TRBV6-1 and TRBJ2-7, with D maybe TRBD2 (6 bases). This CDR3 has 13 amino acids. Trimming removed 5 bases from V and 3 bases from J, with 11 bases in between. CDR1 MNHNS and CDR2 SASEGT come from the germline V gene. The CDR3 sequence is CASSFPSVYEQYF. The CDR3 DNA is TGTGCCAGCAGTTTTCCTAGCGTCTACGAGCAGTACTTC.

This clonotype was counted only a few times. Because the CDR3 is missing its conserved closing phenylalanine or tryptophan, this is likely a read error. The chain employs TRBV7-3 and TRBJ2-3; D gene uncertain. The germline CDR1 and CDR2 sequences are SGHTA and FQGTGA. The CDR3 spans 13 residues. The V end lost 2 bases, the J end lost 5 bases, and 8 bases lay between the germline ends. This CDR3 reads CASSLLSGDTQYL. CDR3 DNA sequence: TGTGCCAGCAGCTTACTCTCCGGAGATACGCAGTATCTT.

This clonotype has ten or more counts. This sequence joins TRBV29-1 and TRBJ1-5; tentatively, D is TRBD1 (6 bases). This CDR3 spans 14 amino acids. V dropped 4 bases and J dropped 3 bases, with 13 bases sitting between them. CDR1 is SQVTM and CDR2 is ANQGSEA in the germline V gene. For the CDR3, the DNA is TGCAGCGTTGGTTCGGACAGCCTCAATCAGCCCCAGCATTTT. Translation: CSVGSDSLNQPQHF.

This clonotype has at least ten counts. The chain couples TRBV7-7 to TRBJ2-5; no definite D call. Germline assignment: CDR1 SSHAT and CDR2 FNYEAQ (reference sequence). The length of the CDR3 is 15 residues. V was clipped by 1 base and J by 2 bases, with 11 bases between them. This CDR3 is CASSLDGVGQETQYF. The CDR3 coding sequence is TGTGCCAGCAGCTTAGATGGGGTGGGTCAAGAGACCCAGTACTTC.

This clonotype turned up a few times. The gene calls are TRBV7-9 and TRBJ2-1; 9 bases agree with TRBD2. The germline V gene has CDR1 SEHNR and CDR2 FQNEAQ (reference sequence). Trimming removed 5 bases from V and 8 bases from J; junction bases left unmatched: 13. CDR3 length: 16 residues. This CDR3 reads CASSPSKSGRWDEQFF. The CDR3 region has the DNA TGTGCCAGCAGCCCCTCAAAGAGCGGGAGGTGGGATGAGCAGTTCTTC. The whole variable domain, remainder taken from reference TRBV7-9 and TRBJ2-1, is DTGVSQNPRHKITKRGQNVTFRCDPISEHNRLYWYRQTLGQGPEFLTYFQNEAQLEKSRLLSDRFSAERPKGSFSTLEIQRTEQGDSAMYLCASSPSKSGRWDEQFFGPGTRLTVL.

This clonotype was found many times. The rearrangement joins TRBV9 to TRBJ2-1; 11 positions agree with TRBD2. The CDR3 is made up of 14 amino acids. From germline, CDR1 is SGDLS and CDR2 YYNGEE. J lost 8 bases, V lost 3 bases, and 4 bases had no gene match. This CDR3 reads CASSELAGEYEQFF. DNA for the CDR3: TGTGCCAGCAGCGAACTAGCGGGAGAATATGAGCAGTTCTTC.

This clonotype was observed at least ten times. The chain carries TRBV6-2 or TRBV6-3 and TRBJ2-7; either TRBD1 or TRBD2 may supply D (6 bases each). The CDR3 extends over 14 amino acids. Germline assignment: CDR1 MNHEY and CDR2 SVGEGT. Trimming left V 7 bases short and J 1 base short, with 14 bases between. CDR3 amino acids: CASTKGDFSYEQYF. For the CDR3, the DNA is TGTGCCAGCACCAAGGGGGACTTTTCCTACGAGCAGTACTTC.

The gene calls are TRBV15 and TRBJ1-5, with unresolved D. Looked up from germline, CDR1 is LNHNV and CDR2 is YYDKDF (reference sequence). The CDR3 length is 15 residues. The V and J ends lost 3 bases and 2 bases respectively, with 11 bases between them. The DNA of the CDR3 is TGTGCCACCAGCAGGGACCCGTCCCGCAATCAGCCCCAGCATTTT. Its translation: CATSRDPSRNQPQHF. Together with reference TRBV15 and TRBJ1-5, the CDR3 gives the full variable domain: DAMVIQNPRYQVTQFGKPVTLSCSQTLNHNVMYWYQQKSSQAPKLLFHYYDKDFNNEADTPDNFQSRRPNTSFCFLDIRSPGLGDTAMYLCATSRDPSRNQPQHFGDGTRLSIL.

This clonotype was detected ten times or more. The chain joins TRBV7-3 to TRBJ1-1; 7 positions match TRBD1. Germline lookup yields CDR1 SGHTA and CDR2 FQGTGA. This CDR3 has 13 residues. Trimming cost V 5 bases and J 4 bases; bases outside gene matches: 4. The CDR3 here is CASSDQGVTEAFF. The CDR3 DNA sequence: TGTGCCAGCAGCGATCAGGGGGTCACTGAAGCTTTCTTT.

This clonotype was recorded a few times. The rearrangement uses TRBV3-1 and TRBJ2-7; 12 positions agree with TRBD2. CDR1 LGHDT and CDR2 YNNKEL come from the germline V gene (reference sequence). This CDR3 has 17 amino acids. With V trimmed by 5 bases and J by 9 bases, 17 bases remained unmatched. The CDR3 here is CASSSRTSGVGLMVQYF. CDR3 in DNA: TGTGCCAGCAGCTCCCGGACTAGCGGGGTCGGGTTGATGGTGCAGTACTTC.

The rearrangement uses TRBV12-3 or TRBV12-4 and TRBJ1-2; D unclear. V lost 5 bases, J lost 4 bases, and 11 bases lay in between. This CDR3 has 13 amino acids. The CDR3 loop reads CASSMRAIYGYTF. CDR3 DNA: TGTGCCAGCAGTATGCGGGCTATCTATGGCTACACCTTC.

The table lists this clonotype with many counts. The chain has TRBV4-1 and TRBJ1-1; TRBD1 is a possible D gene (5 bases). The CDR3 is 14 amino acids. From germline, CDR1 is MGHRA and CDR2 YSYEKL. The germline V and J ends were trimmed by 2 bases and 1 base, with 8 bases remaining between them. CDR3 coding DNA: TGCGCCAGCAGCCAACGGCAGGGGAACACTGAAGCTTTCTTT. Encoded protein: CASSQRQGNTEAFF.

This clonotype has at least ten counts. CDR3 in amino acids: CASSELQAEKLFF. CDR3 bases: TGTGCCAGCAGTGAACTTCAGGCTGAAAAACTGTTTTTT. The chain joins TRBV6-1 to TRBJ1-4; D gene ambiguous. The germline V gene encodes CDR1 MNHNS and CDR2 SASEGT. This CDR3 has 13 amino acids. The V gene lost 2 bases and the J gene lost 7 bases, with 8 bases spanning the gap.

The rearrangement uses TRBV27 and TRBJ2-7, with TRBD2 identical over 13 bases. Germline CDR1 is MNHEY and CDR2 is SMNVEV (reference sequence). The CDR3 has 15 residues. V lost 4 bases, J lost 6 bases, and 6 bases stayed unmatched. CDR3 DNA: TGTGCCAGCAGTTCGGGACTAGCGGGGCCCTCCGAGCAGTACTTC. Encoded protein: CASSSGLAGPSEQYF.

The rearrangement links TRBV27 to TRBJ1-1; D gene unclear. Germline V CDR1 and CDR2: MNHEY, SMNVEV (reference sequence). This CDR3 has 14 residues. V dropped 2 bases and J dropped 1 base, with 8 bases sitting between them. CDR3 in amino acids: CASSLSSANTEAFF. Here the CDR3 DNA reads TGTGCCAGCAGTTTAAGTTCCGCGAACACTGAAGCTTTCTTT.

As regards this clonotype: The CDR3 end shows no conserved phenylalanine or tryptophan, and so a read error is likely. In DNA form, the CDR3 reads TGTGCCAGCAGTTCCCCATCACAGGGCAACTATGGCTACACCCTC. Amino acid sequence: CASSSPSQGNYGYTL. The chain links TRBV27 to TRBJ1-2; TRBD1 is a possible D gene (6 bases). Trimming removed 4 bases from V and 2 bases from J, with 14 bases in between. The CDR3 sequence is 15 residues long. Germline V lookup: CDR1 MNHEY, CDR2 SMNVEV (reference sequence).

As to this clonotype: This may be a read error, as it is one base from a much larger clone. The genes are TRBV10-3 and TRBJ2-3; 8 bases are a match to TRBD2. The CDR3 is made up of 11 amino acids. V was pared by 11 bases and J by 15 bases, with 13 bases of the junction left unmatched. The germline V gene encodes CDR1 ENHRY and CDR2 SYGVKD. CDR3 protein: CASNPGLVVYF. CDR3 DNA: TGTGCCTCAAATCCGGGACTAGTTGTTTATTTT.

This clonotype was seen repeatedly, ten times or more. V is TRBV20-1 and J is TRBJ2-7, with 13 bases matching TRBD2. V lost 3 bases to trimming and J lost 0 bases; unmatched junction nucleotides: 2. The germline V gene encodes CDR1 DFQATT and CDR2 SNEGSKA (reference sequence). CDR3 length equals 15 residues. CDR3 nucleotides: TGCAGTGCTAGCGGGACTAGCGGGAACTCCTACGAGCAGTACTTC. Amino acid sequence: CSASGTSGNSYEQYF.

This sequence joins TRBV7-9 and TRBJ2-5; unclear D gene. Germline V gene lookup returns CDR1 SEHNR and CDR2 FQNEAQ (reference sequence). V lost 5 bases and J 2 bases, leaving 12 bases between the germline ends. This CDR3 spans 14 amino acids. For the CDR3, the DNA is TGTGCCAGCAGCCCCCCGGGCAGTCAAGAGACCCAGTACTTC. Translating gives CASSPPGSQETQYF.

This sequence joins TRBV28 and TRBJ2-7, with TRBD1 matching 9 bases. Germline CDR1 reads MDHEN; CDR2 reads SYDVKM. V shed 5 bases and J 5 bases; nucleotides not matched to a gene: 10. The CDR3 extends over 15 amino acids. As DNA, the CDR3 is TGTGCCAGCAGTCAACAGGGGGCGACAAAAGACGAGCAGTACTTC. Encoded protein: CASSQQGATKDEQYF.

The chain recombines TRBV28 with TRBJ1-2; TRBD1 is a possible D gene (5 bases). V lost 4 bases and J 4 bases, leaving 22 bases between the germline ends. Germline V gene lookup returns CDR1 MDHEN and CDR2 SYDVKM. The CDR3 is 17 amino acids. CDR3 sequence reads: CASSYLRGRLSFYGYTF. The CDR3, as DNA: TGTGCCAGCAGTTATCTAAGGGGACGACTCTCTTTCTATGGCTACACCTTC.

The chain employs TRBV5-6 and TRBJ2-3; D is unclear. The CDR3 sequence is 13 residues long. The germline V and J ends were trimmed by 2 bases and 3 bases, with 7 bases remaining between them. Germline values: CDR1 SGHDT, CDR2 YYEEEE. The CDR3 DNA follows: TGTGCCAGCAGCTTAATTGGTACAGATACGCAGTATTTT. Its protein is CASSLIGTDTQYF. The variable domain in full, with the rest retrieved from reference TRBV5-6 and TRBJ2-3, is DAGVTQSPTHLIKTRGQQVTLRCSPKSGHDTVSWYQQALGQGPQFIFQYYEEEERQRGNFPDRFSGHQFPNYSSELNVNALLLGDSALYLCASSLIGTDTQYFGPGTRLTVL.

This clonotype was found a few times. CDR3 in DNA: TGCGCCAGCAGCTTGGGAACAGACTACGAGCAGTACTTC. This translates into CASSLGTDYEQYF. V is TRBV5-1 and J is TRBJ2-7; D gene unclear. Germline V gives CDR1 SGHRS, CDR2 YFSETQ. V was cut by 0 bases and J by 3 bases, with 7 bases left in between. The CDR3 consists of 13 residues.

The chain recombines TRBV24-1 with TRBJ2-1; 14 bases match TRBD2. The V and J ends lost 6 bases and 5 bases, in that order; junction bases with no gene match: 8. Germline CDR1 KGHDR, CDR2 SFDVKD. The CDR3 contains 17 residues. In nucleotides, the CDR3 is TGTGCCACCAGTAACCGGACTAGCGGGAGGCCCCACAATGAGCAGTTCTTC. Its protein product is CATSNRTSGRPHNEQFF.

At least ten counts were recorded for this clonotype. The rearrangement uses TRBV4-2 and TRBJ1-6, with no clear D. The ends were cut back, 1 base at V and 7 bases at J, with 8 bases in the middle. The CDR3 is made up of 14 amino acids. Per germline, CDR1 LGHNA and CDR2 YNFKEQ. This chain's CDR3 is CASSQAGSNSPLHF. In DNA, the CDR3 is TGTGCCAGCAGCCAAGCAGGTTCAAATTCACCCCTCCACTTT.